What follows describes a single T cell receptor beta chain. Its specificity is unknown. This entry is derived from a study of beta chain features in type 1 diabetes. The study's findings and limits: Type 1 diabetes patients had VDJ junctions that carried fewer insertions and more deletions. TCRB CDR3 length was moderately but significantly reduced in all four CD4+ subsets of Type 1 diabetes patients. It was among patients, rather than healthy donors, that naive, central memory and Treg TCRB repertoires appeared more similar.

All of the isolated RNA was reverse transcribed, so expressed TCRB transcripts were sequenced. The method was immunoSEQ multiplex PCR; TCRdb's version includes in-frame clones alone and lacks a portion of them. Of a few hundred thousand clones listed, about 12% are singletons. A single heparinised blood sample, averaging about 120 mL, was obtained per donor. By way of CD45RO/CCR7/CD25/CD127/CD95/CD27, the CD4+ regulatory, stem cell-like memory, central memory and naive cells were sorted. The material sequenced was naive CD4+ T cells from blood. This clonotype was sampled from a woman aged 18-29 years with type 1 diabetes.

As DNA, the CDR3 is TGCGCCAGCAGCTTTGAGGGGGCGTCTTACAATGAGCAGTTCTTC. Its protein product is CASSFEGASYNEQFF. The gene calls are TRBV5-1 and TRBJ2-1; 7 positions agree with TRBD1. Germline values: CDR1 SGHRS, CDR2 YFSETQ. V lost 2 bases, J lost 4 bases, and 6 bases stayed unmatched. The CDR3 has 15 amino acids.